The 24 T cell receptor beta chains listed next were all sequenced from one sample in a study of T cells after yellow fever vaccination. Via MiXCR, TCRdb re-called the 5' RACE reads, giving one row per CDR3 protein. This table has under 250,000 distinct CDR3 sequences, less than 9% appearing once. Source: CD4+ T cells sorted from PBMCs, taken 15 days after the yellow fever booster vaccination. The receptor source for this set is a man aged 25 to 40 who received the YFV17D yellow fever vaccine.

This clonotype showed up just a few times. The rearrangement joins TRBV28 to TRBJ2-1; TRBD1 matches at 9 bases. The CDR3 spans 16 residues. Unmatched junction bases numbered 10, after V lost 4 bases and J lost 6 bases. Germline CDR1 is MDHEN and CDR2 is SYDVKM. The CDR3 nucleotides are TGTGCCAGCAGTTCCTTCGGGGACAGGGAGGCCAATGAGCAGTTCTTC. As protein: CASSSFGDREANEQFF.

This clonotype was counted a few times. The chain has TRBV5-1 and TRBJ2-7; TRBD2 aligns across 7 bases. The CDR3 contains 16 residues. Unmatched junction bases numbered 9, after V lost 3 bases and J lost 0 bases. Germline values: CDR1 SGHRS, CDR2 YFSETQ. CDR3 sequence (DNA): TGCGCCAGCAGCTGGACTGAGCGCGGGAGCTCCTACGAGCAGTACTTC. Its protein is CASSWTERGSSYEQYF.

The genes are TRBV5-4 and TRBJ2-3, with 9 positions matching TRBD1. Germline CDR1 SGHNT, CDR2 YYREEE (reference sequence). After removal of 2 bases from V and 6 bases from J, the junction contained 10 bases not matched to a gene. The CDR3 length is 16 residues. CDR3 DNA: TGTGCCAGCAGCTTAGCCGGGACAGGGTTATCTGATACGCAGTATTTT. Protein sequence: CASSLAGTGLSDTQYF. The full variable domain, completed using reference TRBV5-4 and TRBJ2-3, is ETGVTQSPTHLIKTRGQQVTLRCSSQSGHNTVSWYQQALGQGPQFIFQYYREEENGRGNFPPRFSGLQFPNYSSELNVNALELDDSALYLCASSLAGTGLSDTQYFGPGTRLTVL.

V is TRBV7-2 and J is TRBJ1-4; D remains ambiguous. Trimming shortened V by 6 bases and J by 2 bases, and 10 bases separated the two germline ends. This CDR3 contains 14 residues. Germline V CDR1 and CDR2: SGHTA, FQGNSA. CDR3 protein: CASRPRATNEKLFF. The CDR3 region has the DNA TGTGCCAGCAGGCCGCGCGCGACTAATGAAAAACTGTTTTTT.

Turning to this clonotype: A much larger clone differs by one base, so this may be a read error. The chain couples TRBV6-1 to TRBJ2-4, with 8 bases aligning to TRBD2. This CDR3 is 14 amino acids long. The V gene's germline CDR1 is MNHNS and CDR2 SASEGT. Trimming took 8 bases from V and 8 from J; bases not matched to a gene: 11. The CDR3 sequence is CASHDAGGGDIQYF. For the CDR3, the DNA is TGTGCCAGCCACGATGCGGGAGGAGGGGACATTCAGTACTTC.

This clonotype was seen ten or more times. The CDR3 is CASSETVSLWKETQYF. In DNA, the CDR3 is TGTGCCAGCAGCGAGACAGTATCCCTGTGGAAAGAGACCCAGTACTTC. This chain uses TRBV5-5 with TRBJ2-5; tentatively, D is TRBD1 (5 bases). V lost 4 bases and J lost 3, with 19 bases in between. CDR3 size: 16 residues. Germline V gene lookup returns CDR1 SGHKS and CDR2 YYEKEE (reference sequence).

This clonotype was seen only once. The chain uses TRBV5-4 and TRBJ2-5, with TRBD2 identical over 8 bases. The length of the CDR3 is 17 residues. J was trimmed by 3 bases and V by 3 bases; bases with no gene match: 13. Germline V gives CDR1 SGHNT, CDR2 YYREEE (reference sequence). CDR3 coding DNA: TGTGCCAGCAGCTCCCTGGGTAGCGGGACCGGGAAAGAGACCCAGTACTTC. It codes for CASSSLGSGTGKETQYF.

There are a few counts of this clonotype. V and J are TRBV10-1 and TRBJ1-2; D might be TRBD1 (6 bases). Germline CDR1 WNHNN, CDR2 SYGVQD (reference sequence). There are 13 residues in the CDR3. V was clipped by 5 bases and J by 4 bases, with 11 bases between them. Here the CDR3 DNA reads TGCGCCAGCAGTCGAGACAGGACCTATGGCTACACCTTC. Translated: CASSRDRTYGYTF.

A few counts support this clonotype. CDR3 DNA: TGTGCCAGCAGTTACTCGATGGAGAACACTGAAGCTTTCTTT. It translates to CASSYSMENTEAFF. This rearrangement joins TRBV6-2 or TRBV6-3 to TRBJ1-1; D not certain. The CDR3 sequence is 14 residues long. CDR1 MNHEY and CDR2 SVGEGT come from the germline V gene. V was shortened by 0 bases and J by 1 base, with 6 bases between the two germline ends.

This clonotype was seen more than once but under ten times. The chain joins TRBV19 to TRBJ1-5; D gene unclear. From germline, CDR1 is LNHDA and CDR2 SQIVND (reference sequence). Trimming shortened V by 5 bases and J by 2 bases, and 7 bases separated the two germline ends. The length of the CDR3 is 13 residues. The CDR3 region is CASSHRGNQPQHF. The CDR3 nucleotides are TGTGCCAGTAGTCACAGAGGCAATCAGCCCCAGCATTTT.

The table lists this clonotype with a few counts. This chain links TRBV15 with TRBJ2-2; 16 bases are shared with TRBD2. This CDR3 spans 20 amino acids. J lost 4 bases, V lost 2 bases, and 10 bases had no gene match. Germline V gene data show CDR1 as LNHNV and CDR2 as YYDKDF (reference sequence). CDR3 sequence (DNA): TGTGCCACCAGCAGAAAAACCTCGGGACTAGCGGGAGGGGGCACCGGGGAGCTGTTTTTT. Protein product: CATSRKTSGLAGGGTGELFF.

This clonotype has a handful of counts. The chain links TRBV30 to TRBJ2-7; perhaps TRBD2 as D (6 bases). V was shortened by 0 bases and J by 0 bases, with 12 bases between the two germline ends. In germline, CDR1 is GTSNPN, CDR2 SVGIG (reference sequence). The length of the CDR3 is 15 residues. For the CDR3, the DNA is TGTGCCTGGAGTGTCGGGAGAGGGATCTCCTACGAGCAGTACTTC. Its translation: CAWSVGRGISYEQYF.

This clonotype was counted many times. The J gene is TRBJ2-7, the V gene TRBV7-8; unclear D gene. CDR3 length: 14 residues. Per the germline V gene, CDR1 is SGHVS and CDR2 is FQNEAQ. The V end lost 1 base, the J end lost 5 bases, and 12 bases lay between the germline ends. The CDR3 sequence is CASSLGIGGDEQYF. As DNA, the CDR3 is TGTGCCAGCAGCTTAGGTATAGGCGGCGACGAGCAGTACTTC.

The sample holds many counts of this clonotype. V is TRBV5-1 and J is TRBJ1-6; 7 bases agree with TRBD1. Germline CDR1 and CDR2: SGHRS and YFSETQ. V was pared by 0 bases and J by 7 bases, with 4 bases of the junction left unmatched. The CDR3 loop spans 15 amino acids. CDR3 bases: TGCGCCAGCAGCTTGGACAGGGGTGGAAATTCACCCCTCCACTTT. It encodes CASSLDRGGNSPLHF.

This chain uses TRBV15 with TRBJ2-7; 11 bases line up with TRBD1. This CDR3 is 16 amino acids long. CDR1 and CDR2 (germline): LNHNV, YYDKDF (reference sequence). The V gene end was trimmed by 0 bases and the J gene end by 5 bases; junction bases not matched to a gene: 6. CDR3 region: CATSRDLRTGGDEQYF. The CDR3 coding sequence is TGTGCCACCAGCAGAGATCTAAGGACAGGGGGCGACGAGCAGTACTTC.

A few counts support this clonotype. The chain has TRBV21-1 and TRBJ2-4; the DNA was not used to check the table's D call, TRBD1. TRBV21-1 corresponds to a pseudogene. CDR3 length: 21 residues. DNA for the CDR3: TGTGCCCCTCTCCAAACCCGGGGACGGCTTTGGATACCCCCAGCCAAAAACATTCAGTACTTC. Translating it yields CAPLQTRGRLWIPPAKNIQYF.

At least ten counts were recorded for this clonotype. This chain links TRBV3-1 with TRBJ2-5; perhaps TRBD1 as D (7 bases). V gave up 2 bases and J gave up 5 bases, with 12 bases separating them. Germline CDR1 LGHDT, CDR2 YNNKEL (reference sequence). This CDR3 contains 14 residues. The chain's CDR3 is CASSQSRGVETQYF. The CDR3 DNA sequence: TGTGCCAGCAGCCAATCCAGGGGGGTGGAGACCCAGTACTTC.

Many counts were recorded for this clonotype. This chain joins TRBV20-1 and TRBJ2-7; 7 nucleotides agree with TRBD1. The CDR3 has 14 amino acids. Unmatched junction bases numbered 13, after V lost 5 bases and J lost 6 bases. Germline lookup yields CDR1 DFQATT and CDR2 SNEGSKA (reference sequence). CDR3 amino acids: CSAPVGTAFVEQYF. DNA of the CDR3: TGCAGTGCTCCGGTCGGGACAGCCTTTGTCGAGCAGTACTTC.

Of note for this clonotype: A much bigger clone sits one base away, suggesting this may be a read error. This chain joins TRBV6-2 or TRBV6-3 and TRBJ2-7; 12 nucleotides match TRBD2. The CDR3 has 13 residues. Unmatched junction bases numbered 6, after V lost 7 bases and J lost 8 bases. Germline-derived CDR1 and CDR2 are MNHEY and SVGEGT. The CDR3 DNA reads TGTGCCAGCACACTAGCGGGAGGAGGCCAGCAGTACTTC. The encoded protein is CASTLAGGGQQYF.

There are a few counts of this clonotype. The chain uses TRBV19 and TRBJ2-1; 7 positions agree with TRBD2. CDR1 and CDR2 (germline): LNHDA, SQIVND (reference sequence). The CDR3 consists of 14 residues. Trimming at V came to 3 bases and at J to 8 bases, leaving 7 bases not matched to a gene. The chain's CDR3 is CASSILAATHEQFF. The CDR3 DNA reads TGTGCCAGTAGTATTCTAGCGGCTACACATGAGCAGTTCTTC.

V gene TRBV4-3 combines with J gene TRBJ2-5, with D perhaps matching TRBD1 (7 bases). The CDR3 runs to 15 residues. Per germline, CDR1 LGHNA and CDR2 YSLEER. V lost 5 bases, J lost 5 bases, and 18 bases lay in between. The CDR3 loop is CASSRSGGKGETQYF. The CDR3 coding sequence is TGCGCCAGCAGCAGATCAGGGGGGAAAGGGGAGACCCAGTACTTC.

This clonotype was seen only a few times. The V and J genes are TRBV3-1 and TRBJ1-3, with D possibly being TRBD1 (5 bases). There are 14 residues in the CDR3. V was shortened by 1 base and J by 4 bases, with 8 bases between the two germline ends. Germline CDR1 is LGHDT and CDR2 is YNNKEL (reference sequence). CDR3 sequence (DNA): TGTGCCAGCAGCCAAGGAGGGGCAGGAAACACCATATATTTT. Protein sequence: CASSQGGAGNTIYF. The full variable domain, with the rest looked up from reference TRBV3-1 and TRBJ1-3, is DTAVSQTPKYLVTQMGNDKSIKCEQNLGHDTMYWYKQDSKKFLKIMFSYNNKELIINETVPNRFSPKSPDKAHLNLHINSLELGDSAVYFCASSQGGAGNTIYFGEGSWLTVV.

This clonotype occurred many times. V usage is TRBV28 and J usage is TRBJ2-7; 9 bases agree with TRBD1. V gave up 7 bases and J gave up 4 bases; unmatched junction bases: 8. Looked up from germline, CDR1 is MDHEN and CDR2 is SYDVKM. CDR3 size: 14 residues. CDR3: CASTRGDRAYEQYF. The CDR3 nucleotides read TGTGCCAGCACCCGAGGGGACAGGGCGTACGAGCAGTACTTC.

This clonotype was counted a few times. V is TRBV3-1 and J is TRBJ2-5; tentatively, D is TRBD2 (6 bases). Trimming took off 7 bases at V and 5 bases at J, with 17 bases between the two ends. There are 14 residues in the CDR3. Germline V lookup: CDR1 LGHDT, CDR2 YNNKEL (reference sequence). CDR3 nucleotides: TGTGCCAGCAACCGACCCGGGAGAGGGGAGACCCAGTACTTC. It is translated as CASNRPGRGETQYF.